Below, 9 T cell receptor beta chains from the same sample are listed, as sequenced in a study of T cell responses to AZD1222 COVID-19 vaccine. The assay was immunoSEQ multiplex PCR, and TCRdb's table has in-frame clones only and misses some. The repertoire holds some 150,000 clones, with 86% as singletons. The starting material was peripheral blood, obtained 28 days after the second AZD1222 dose. All receptors derive from an adult who received the AZD1222 COVID-19 vaccine.

The chain links TRBV27 to TRBJ2-7, with 11 bases lining up with TRBD2. V shed 4 bases and J 5 bases; nucleotides not matched to a gene: 7. The length of the CDR3 is 15 residues. CDR1 and CDR2 (germline): MNHEY, SMNVEV (reference sequence). CDR3 sequence (DNA): TGTGCCAGCAGTTCTATAGCGGGAGGGCCGGACGAGCAGTACTTC. It specifies CASSSIAGGPDEQYF.

The chain recombines TRBV7-6 with TRBJ2-7; D may be TRBD2 (6 bases). The germline gives CDR1 SGHVS, CDR2 FNYEAQ. The CDR3 runs 13 residues. The V gene lost 4 bases and the J gene lost 7 bases, with 14 bases spanning the gap. In DNA form, the CDR3 reads TGTGCCAGCAGCTCCTGGGACTCGCGGGAGCAGTACTTC. It yields the protein CASSSWDSREQYF.

The chain is built from TRBV15 and TRBJ2-1; a weak D match, TRBD2 (5 bases). This CDR3 has 14 residues. Germline V CDR1 and CDR2: LNHNV, YYDKDF (reference sequence). V was cut by 0 bases and J by 5 bases, with 8 bases left in between. The CDR3 coding sequence is TGTGCCACCAGCAGAGATCCGGGAAACAATGAGCAGTTCTTC. As protein: CATSRDPGNNEQFF.

The rearrangement uses TRBV5-1 and TRBJ1-1, with D maybe TRBD1 (5 bases). Trimming shortened V by 0 bases and J by 5 bases, and 11 bases separated the two germline ends. The CDR3 is 14 residues long. CDR1 is SGHRS, CDR2 YFSETQ, per germline. The CDR3 DNA is TGCGCCAGCAGCTTGGAAGGGGATGGGACTGAAGCTTTCTTT. Protein sequence: CASSLEGDGTEAFF.

This clone was detected a few times. V is TRBV13 and J is TRBJ2-1; 11 bases align to TRBD2. J was trimmed by 9 bases and V by 5 bases; bases with no gene match: 12. This CDR3 is 16 amino acids long. Germline V gene sequence: CDR1 PRHDT, CDR2 FYEKMQ (reference sequence). This CDR3 is CASSRTAGTSGSEQFF. CDR3 DNA: TGTGCCAGCAGCCGCACGGCCGGGACTAGCGGTAGTGAGCAGTTCTTC. The full variable domain, completed using reference TRBV13 and TRBJ2-1, is AAGVIQSPRHLIKEKRETATLKCYPIPRHDTVYWYQQGPGQDPQFLISFYEKMQSDKGSIPDRFSAQQFSDYHSELNMSSLELGDSALYFCASSRTAGTSGSEQFFGPGTRLTVL.

The CDR3 DNA sequence: TGTGCCAGCAGTCTCCCAGGGGGCAATCAGCCCCAGCATTTT. It yields the protein CASSLPGGNQPQHF. The rearrangement uses TRBV28 and TRBJ1-5; perhaps TRBD1 as D (6 bases). Trimming shortened V by 5 bases and J by 2 bases, and 10 bases separated the two germline ends. CDR3 length: 14 amino acids. CDR1 is MDHEN, CDR2 SYDVKM, per germline.

The sample holds many counts of this clone. V and J are TRBV5-4 and TRBJ2-7; 7 nucleotides agree with TRBD1. Germline-derived CDR1 and CDR2 are SGHNT and YYREEE (reference sequence). The CDR3 is 14 amino acids. V gave up 3 bases and J gave up 0 bases; unmatched junction bases: 3. CDR3 region: CASSYGDSSYEQYF. In DNA form, the CDR3 reads TGTGCCAGCAGCTACGGGGACAGCTCCTACGAGCAGTACTTC.

The chain recombines TRBV27 with TRBJ2-7, with TRBD2 as a possible D gene (6 bases). This CDR3 is built from 15 residues. The germline V and J ends were trimmed by 6 bases and 0 bases, with 15 bases remaining between them. Germline V CDR1 and CDR2: MNHEY, SMNVEV (reference sequence). CDR3: CASSPAGYSSYEQYF. The CDR3 coding sequence is TGTGCCAGCAGCCCAGCGGGTTATAGCTCCTACGAGCAGTACTTC.

The V and J genes are TRBV7-2 and TRBJ2-3, with D possibly matching TRBD1 (5 bases). Germline CDR1 is SGHTA and CDR2 is FQGNSA. There are 15 residues in the CDR3. The V and J ends lost 6 bases and 2 bases respectively, with 15 bases between them. The CDR3 here is CASRHPGLDTDTQYF. The CDR3 nucleotides are TGTGCCAGCAGACACCCAGGGTTGGACACAGATACGCAGTATTTT.